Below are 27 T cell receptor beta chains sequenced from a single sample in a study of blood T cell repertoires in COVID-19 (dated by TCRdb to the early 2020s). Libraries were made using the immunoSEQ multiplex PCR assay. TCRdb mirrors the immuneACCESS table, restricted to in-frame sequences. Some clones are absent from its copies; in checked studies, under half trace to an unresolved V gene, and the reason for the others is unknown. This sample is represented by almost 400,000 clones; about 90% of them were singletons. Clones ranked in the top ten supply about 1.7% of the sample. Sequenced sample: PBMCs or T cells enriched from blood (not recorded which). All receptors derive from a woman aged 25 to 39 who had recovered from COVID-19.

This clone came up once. DNA of the CDR3: TGTGCCAGTAGCCACGACAGGGTCCCCAACAATGAGCAGTTCTTC. Translating gives CASSHDRVPNNEQFF. V gene TRBV19 combines with J gene TRBJ2-1; TRBD1 agrees at 7 bases. V dropped 6 bases and J dropped 5; count of bases not matched to a gene: 10. Germline V gene data show CDR1 as LNHDA and CDR2 as SQIVND (reference sequence). This CDR3 is built from 15 residues. The whole variable domain, filled in from reference TRBV19 and TRBJ2-1, reads DGGITQSPKYLFRKEGQNVTLSCEQNLNHDAMYWYRQDPGQGLRLIYYSQIVNDFQKGDIAEGYSVSREKKESFPLTVTSAQKNPTAFYLCASSHDRVPNNEQFFGPGTRLTVL.

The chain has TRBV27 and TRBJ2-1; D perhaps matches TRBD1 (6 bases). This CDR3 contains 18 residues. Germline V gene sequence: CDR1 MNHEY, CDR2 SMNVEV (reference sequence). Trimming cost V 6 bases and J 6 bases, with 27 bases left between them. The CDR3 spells CASRATMDSLRSANEQFF. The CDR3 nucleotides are TGTGCCAGCAGGGCAACCATGGACAGCCTGAGAAGTGCCAATGAGCAGTTCTTC.

The CDR3 bases are TGTGCCAGCACCAGGGACAGGGTCTACGAGCAGTACTTC. Amino acid sequence: CASTRDRVYEQYF. The chain is built from TRBV12-3 or TRBV12-4 and TRBJ2-7; 9 bases match TRBD1. This CDR3 comprises 13 residues. V dropped 7 bases and J dropped 3; count of bases not matched to a gene: 4.

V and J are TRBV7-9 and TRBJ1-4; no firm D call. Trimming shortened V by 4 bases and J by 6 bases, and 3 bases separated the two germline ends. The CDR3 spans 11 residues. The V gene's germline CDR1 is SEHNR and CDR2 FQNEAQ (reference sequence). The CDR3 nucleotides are TGTGCCAGCAGCTCCGATGAAAAACTGTTTTTT. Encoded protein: CASSSDEKLFF.

Written as DNA, the CDR3 is TGCGCCAGCCACTCCCCCGGGAACTATGGCTACACCTTC. This translates into CASHSPGNYGYTF. The chain carries TRBV5-1 and TRBJ1-2, with no clear D. The length of the CDR3 is 13 residues. The V gene lost 7 bases and the J gene lost 2 bases, with 12 bases spanning the gap. Germline assignment: CDR1 SGHRS and CDR2 YFSETQ.

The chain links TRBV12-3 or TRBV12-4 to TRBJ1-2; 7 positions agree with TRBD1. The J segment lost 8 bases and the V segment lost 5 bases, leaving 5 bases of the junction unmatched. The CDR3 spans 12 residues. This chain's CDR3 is CASSLTGHGYTF. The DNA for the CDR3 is TGTGCCAGCAGTCTGACAGGGCACGGCTACACCTTC.

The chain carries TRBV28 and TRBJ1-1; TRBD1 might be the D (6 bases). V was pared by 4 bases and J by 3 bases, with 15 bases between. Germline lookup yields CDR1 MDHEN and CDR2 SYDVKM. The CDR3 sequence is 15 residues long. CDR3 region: CASSSWGRGDTEAFF. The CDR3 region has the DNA TGTGCCAGCAGTTCATGGGGGCGCGGGGACACTGAAGCTTTCTTT.

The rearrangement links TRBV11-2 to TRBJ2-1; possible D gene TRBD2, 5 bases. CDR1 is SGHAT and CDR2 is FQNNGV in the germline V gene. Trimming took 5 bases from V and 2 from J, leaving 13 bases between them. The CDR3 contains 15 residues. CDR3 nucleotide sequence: TGTGCCAGCAGCCCAGGACTCACTCCCTACAATGAGCAGTTCTTC. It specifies CASSPGLTPYNEQFF.

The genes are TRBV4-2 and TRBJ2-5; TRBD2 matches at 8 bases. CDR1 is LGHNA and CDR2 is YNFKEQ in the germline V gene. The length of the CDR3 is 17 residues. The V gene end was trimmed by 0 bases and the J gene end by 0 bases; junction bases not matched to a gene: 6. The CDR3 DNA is TGTGCCAGCAGCCAAGATAGACTAGCGTACAACCAAGAGACCCAGTACTTC. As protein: CASSQDRLAYNQETQYF.

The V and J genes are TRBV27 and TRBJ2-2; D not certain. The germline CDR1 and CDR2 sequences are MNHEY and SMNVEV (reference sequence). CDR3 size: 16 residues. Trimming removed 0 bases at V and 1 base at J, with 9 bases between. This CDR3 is CASSLSPTLNTGELFF. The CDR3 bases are TGTGCCAGCAGTTTATCGCCTACTCTGAACACCGGGGAGCTGTTTTTT.

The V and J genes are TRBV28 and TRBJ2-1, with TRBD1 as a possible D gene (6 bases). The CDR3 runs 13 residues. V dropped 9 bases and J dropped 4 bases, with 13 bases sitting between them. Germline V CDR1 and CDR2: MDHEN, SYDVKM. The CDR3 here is CASLGQMYNEQFF. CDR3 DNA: TGTGCCAGTTTAGGACAGATGTACAATGAGCAGTTCTTC.

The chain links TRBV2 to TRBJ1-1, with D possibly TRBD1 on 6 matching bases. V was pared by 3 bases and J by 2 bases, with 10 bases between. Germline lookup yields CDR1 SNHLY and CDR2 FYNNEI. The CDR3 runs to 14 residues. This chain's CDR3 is CASSEQGPNTEAFF. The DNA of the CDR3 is TGTGCCAGCAGTGAGCAGGGGCCTAACACTGAAGCTTTCTTT.

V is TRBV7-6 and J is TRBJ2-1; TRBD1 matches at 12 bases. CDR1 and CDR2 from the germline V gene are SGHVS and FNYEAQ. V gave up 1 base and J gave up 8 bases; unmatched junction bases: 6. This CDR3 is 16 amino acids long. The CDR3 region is CASSLVGTGGRHEQFF. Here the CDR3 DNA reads TGTGCCAGCAGCTTAGTAGGGACAGGGGGCAGGCATGAGCAGTTCTTC.

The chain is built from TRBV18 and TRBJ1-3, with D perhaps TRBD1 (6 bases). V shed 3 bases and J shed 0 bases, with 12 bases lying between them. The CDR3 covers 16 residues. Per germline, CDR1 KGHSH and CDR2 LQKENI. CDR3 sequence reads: CASSPKDSYSGNTIYF. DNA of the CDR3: TGTGCCAGCTCACCCAAGGACAGCTACTCTGGAAACACCATATATTTT. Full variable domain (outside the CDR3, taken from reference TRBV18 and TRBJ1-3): NAGVMQNPRHLVRRRGQEARLRCSPMKGHSHVYWYRQLPEEGLKFMVYLQKENIIDESGMPKERFSAEFPKEGPSILRIQQVVRGDSAAYFCASSPKDSYSGNTIYFGEGSWLTVV.

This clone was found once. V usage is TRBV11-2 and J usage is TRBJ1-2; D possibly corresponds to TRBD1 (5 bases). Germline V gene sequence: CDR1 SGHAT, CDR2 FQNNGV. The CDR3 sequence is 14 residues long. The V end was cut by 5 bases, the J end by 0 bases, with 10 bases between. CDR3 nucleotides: TGTGCCAGCAGCGTGGCAGGGACTAACTATGGCTACACCTTC. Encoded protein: CASSVAGTNYGYTF.

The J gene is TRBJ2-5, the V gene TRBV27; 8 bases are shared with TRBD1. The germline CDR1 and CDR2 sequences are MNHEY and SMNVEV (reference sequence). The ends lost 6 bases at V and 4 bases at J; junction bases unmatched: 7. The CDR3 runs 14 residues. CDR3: CASRLQGAGETQYF. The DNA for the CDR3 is TGTGCCAGCAGGCTTCAGGGGGCTGGAGAGACCCAGTACTTC.

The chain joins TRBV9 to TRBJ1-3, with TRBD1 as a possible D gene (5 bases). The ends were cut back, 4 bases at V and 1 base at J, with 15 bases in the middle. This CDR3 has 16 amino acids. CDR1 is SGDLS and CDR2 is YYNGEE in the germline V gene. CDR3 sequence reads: CASSPRGGESGNTIYF. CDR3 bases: TGTGCCAGCAGCCCCCGGGGGGGGGAATCTGGAAACACCATATATTTT.

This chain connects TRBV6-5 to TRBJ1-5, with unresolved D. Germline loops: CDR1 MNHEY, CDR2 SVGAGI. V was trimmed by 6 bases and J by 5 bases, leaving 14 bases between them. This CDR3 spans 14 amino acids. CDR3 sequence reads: CASRWDSGDQPQHF. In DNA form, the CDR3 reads TGTGCCAGCAGATGGGATTCGGGAGATCAGCCCCAGCATTTT.

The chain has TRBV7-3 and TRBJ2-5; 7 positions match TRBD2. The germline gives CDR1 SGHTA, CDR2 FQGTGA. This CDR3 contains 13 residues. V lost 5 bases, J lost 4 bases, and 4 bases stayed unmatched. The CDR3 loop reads CASSATSRETQYF. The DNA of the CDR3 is TGTGCCAGCAGCGCGACTAGCCGAGAGACCCAGTACTTC. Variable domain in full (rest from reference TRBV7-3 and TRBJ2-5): GAGVSQTPSNKVTEKGKYVELRCDPISGHTALYWYRQSLGQGPEFLIYFQGTGAADDSGLPNDRFFAVRPEGSVSTLKIQRTERGDSAVYLCASSATSRETQYFGPGTRLLVL.

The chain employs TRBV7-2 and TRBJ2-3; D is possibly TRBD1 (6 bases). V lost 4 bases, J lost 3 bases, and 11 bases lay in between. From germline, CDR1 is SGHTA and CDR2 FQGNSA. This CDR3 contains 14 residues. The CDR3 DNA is TGTGCCAGCAGCTCTCAGGGGACAACAGATACGCAGTATTTT. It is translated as CASSSQGTTDTQYF.

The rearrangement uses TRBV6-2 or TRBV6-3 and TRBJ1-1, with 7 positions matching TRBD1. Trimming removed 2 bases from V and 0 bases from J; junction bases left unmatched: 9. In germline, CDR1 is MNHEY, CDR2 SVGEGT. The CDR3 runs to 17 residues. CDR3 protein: CASSYLGTAPLNTEAFF. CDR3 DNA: TGTGCCAGCAGTTACCTCGGGACAGCGCCCTTGAACACTGAAGCTTTCTTT.

As DNA, the CDR3 is TGCAGTGCTAGTTTACAGGGAGTTAATGAAAAACTGTTTTTT. It is translated as CSASLQGVNEKLFF. The genes are TRBV20-1 and TRBJ1-4; perhaps TRBD1 as D (6 bases). CDR1 DFQATT and CDR2 SNEGSKA come from the germline V gene (reference sequence). With 3 bases removed from V and 4 bases from J, the gap between germline ends came to 12 bases. The CDR3 contains 14 residues.

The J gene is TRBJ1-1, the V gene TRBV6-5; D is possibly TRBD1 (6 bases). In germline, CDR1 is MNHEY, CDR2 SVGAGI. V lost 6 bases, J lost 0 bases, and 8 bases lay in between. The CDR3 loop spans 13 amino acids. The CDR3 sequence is CASSRTVNTEAFF. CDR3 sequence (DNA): TGTGCCAGCAGCAGGACAGTGAACACTGAAGCTTTCTTT.

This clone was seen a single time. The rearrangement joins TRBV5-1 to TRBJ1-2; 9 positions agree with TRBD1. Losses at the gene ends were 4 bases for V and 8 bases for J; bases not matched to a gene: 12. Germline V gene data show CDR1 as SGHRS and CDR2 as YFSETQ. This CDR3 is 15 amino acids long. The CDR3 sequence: CASSPSGQGVDGYTF. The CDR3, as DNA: TGCGCCAGCAGCCCCTCGGGACAGGGAGTTGACGGCTACACCTTC.

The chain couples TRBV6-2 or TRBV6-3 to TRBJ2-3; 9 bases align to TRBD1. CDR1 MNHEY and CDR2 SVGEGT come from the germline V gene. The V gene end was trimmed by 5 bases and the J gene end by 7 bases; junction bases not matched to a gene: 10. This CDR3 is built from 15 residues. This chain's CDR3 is CASSVGTGPRNTQYF. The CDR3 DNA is TGTGCCAGCAGTGTAGGGACAGGGCCCCGGAATACGCAGTATTTT.

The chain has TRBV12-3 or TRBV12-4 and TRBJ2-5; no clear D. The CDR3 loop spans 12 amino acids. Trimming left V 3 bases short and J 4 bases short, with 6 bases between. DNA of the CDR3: TGTGCCAGCAGTTTCACCGGAGAGACCCAGTACTTC. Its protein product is CASSFTGETQYF.

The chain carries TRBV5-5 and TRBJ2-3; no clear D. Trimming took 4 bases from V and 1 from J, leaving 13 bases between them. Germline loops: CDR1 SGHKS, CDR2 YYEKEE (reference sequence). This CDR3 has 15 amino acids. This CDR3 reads CASSTRQGGTDTQYF. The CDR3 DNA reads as TGTGCCAGCAGCACAAGACAAGGCGGCACAGATACGCAGTATTTT.